This T cell receptor beta chain was identified during a study of blood T cell repertoires in COVID-19. Study-level information: The United States, Italy and Spain provided the acute and convalescent COVID-19 samples.

The repertoire was sequenced with immunoSEQ multiplex PCR; TCRdb's copy has only in-frame clones and lacks some. The sample lists under 85,000 clones; roughly four fifths were seen once. V lost 4 bases and J lost 4; bases outside the gene matches: 5. Germline CDR1 and CDR2: SGHTA and FQGNSA. The CDR3 has 15 amino acids. The rearrangement links TRBV7-2 to TRBJ2-3; the match to TRBD2 covers 10 bases. The sequencing input was peripheral blood. The TCR originated in a human donor in a cohort sampled during active COVID-19. CDR3 bases: TGTGCCAGCAGCTCAGCGGGGGGGCGGGCAGATACGCAGTATTTT. Amino acids: CASSSAGGRADTQYF.